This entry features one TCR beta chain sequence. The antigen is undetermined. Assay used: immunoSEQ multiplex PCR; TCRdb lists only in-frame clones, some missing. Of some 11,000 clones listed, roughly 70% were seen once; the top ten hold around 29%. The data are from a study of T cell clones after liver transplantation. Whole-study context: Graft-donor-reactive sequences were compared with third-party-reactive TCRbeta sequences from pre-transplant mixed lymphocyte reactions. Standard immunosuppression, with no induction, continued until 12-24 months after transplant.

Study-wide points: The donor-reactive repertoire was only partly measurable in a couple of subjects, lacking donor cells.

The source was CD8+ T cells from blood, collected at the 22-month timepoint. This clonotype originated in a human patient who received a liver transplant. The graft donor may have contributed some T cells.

The CDR3: CASRPTSGRTGELFF. The CDR3 DNA is TGTGCCAGCAGGCCGACTAGCGGGAGAACCGGGGAGCTGTTTTTT. The chain joins TRBV11-1 to TRBJ2-2; 12 nucleotides agree with TRBD2. V lost 6 bases and J lost 5; bases outside the gene matches: 4. The V gene's germline CDR1 is SGHAT and CDR2 FQDESV (reference sequence). This CDR3 contains 15 residues.